The T cell receptor beta chain under discussion was sequenced for a study of T cell repertoires in cytomegalovirus infection. Study information: CMV infection together with matching HLA type was indicated by public TCR beta signatures. Study observations and caveats: Adding up the frequency of public TCR beta families identified people who carried CMV plus the relevant HLA. There were HLA-C-restricted CMV-specific TCR beta clonotypes dominating the ex vivo response.

From the reads, TCRdb called clonotypes with MiXCR, one entry per CDR3 protein. The profile covers around 740,000 distinct CDR3 sequences, with under 40% appearing a single time and 2.5% to 3% taken by the ten largest. A note on this clonotype: Antigen specificity is unknown.

The CDR3 totals 15 residues. The V segment lost 6 bases and the J segment 6 bases; nucleotides outside the gene matches: 5. CDR1 LNHDA and CDR2 SQIVND come from the germline V gene (reference sequence). This TCR came from a human donor in good health (CMV status not recorded). Some clones in this sample may be carry-over from other donors' samples. The sequenced sample was PBMCs. The rearrangement links TRBV19 to TRBJ2-2; TRBD2 matches at 12 bases. The DNA of the CDR3 is TGTGCCAGTAGCCCGACTAGCGGGAGCGCCGGGGAGCTGTTTTTT. Translating it yields CASSPTSGSAGELFF.